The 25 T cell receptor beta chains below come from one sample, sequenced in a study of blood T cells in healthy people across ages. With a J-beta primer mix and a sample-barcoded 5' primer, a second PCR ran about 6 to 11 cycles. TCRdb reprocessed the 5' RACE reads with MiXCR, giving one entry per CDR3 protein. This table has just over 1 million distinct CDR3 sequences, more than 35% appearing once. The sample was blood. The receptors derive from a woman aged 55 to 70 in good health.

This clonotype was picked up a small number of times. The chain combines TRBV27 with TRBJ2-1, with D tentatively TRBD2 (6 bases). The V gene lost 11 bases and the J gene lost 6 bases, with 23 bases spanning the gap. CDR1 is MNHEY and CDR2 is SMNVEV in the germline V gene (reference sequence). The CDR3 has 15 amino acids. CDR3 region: CAAGRVIDPSNEQFF. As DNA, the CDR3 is TGTGCCGCGGGGCGAGTCATTGACCCCTCCAATGAGCAGTTCTTC.

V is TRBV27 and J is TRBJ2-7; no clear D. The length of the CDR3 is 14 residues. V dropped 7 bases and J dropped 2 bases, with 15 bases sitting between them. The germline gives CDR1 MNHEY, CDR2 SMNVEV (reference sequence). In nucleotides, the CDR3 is TGTGCCAGCACTTCGCGAGGTTCACCCTACGAGCAGTACTTC. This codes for CASTSRGSPYEQYF.

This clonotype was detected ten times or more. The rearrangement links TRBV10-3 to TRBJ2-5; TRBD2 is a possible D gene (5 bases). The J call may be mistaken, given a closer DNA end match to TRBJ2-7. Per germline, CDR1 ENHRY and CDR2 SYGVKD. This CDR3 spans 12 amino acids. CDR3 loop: CAISQMGDEQYF. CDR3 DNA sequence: TGTGCCATCAGTCAGATGGGAGACGAGCAGTACTTC.

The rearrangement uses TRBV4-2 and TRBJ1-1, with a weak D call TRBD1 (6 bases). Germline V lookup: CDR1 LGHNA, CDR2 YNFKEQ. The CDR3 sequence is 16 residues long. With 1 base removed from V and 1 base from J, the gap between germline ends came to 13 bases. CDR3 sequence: CASSQAWGGENTEAFF. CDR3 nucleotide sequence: TGTGCCAGCAGCCAAGCGTGGGGGGGCGAGAACACTGAAGCTTTCTTT.

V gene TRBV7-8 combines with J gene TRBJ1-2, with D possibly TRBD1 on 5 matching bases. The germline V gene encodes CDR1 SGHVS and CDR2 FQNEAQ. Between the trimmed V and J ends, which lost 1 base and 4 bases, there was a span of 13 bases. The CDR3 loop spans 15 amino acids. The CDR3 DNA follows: TGTGCCAGCAGCTTAGTAAGGGGCAGTGGCTATGGCTACACCTTC. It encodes CASSLVRGSGYGYTF.

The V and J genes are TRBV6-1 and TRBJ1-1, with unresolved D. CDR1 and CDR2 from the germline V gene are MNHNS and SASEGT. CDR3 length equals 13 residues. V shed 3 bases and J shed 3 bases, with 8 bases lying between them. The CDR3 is CASSEVVDTEAFF. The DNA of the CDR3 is TGTGCCAGCAGTGAGGTGGTGGACACTGAAGCTTTCTTT.

The CDR3: CASSERPVRNTEAFF. CDR3 in DNA: TGTGCCAGCTCCGAAAGGCCCGTGCGGAACACTGAAGCTTTCTTT. V usage is TRBV6-6 and J usage is TRBJ1-1; D gene unclear. Looked up from germline, CDR1 is MNHNY and CDR2 is SVGAGI (reference sequence). The CDR3 contains 15 residues. Trimming pared 8 bases from V and 1 base from J, leaving 17 bases between.

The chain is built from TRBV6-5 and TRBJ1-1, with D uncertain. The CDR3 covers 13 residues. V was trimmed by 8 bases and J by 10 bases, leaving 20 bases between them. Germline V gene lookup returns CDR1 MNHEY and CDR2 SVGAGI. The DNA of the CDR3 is TGTGCCAGCCAGGACGATACAGTGACCAGAGCTTTCTTT. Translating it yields CASQDDTVTRAFF.

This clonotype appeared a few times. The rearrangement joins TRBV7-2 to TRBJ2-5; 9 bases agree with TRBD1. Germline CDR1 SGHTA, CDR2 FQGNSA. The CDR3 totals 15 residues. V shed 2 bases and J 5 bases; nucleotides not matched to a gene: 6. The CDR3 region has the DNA TGTGCCAGCAGCTTACAGACAGGGGGTTTTGAGACCCAGTACTTC. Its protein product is CASSLQTGGFETQYF.

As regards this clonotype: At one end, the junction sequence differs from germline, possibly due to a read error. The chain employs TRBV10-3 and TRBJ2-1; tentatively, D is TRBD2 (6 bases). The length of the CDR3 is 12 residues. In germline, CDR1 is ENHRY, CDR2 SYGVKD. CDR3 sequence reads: CPISESVREEFF. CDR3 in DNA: TGTCCCATCAGTGAGTCGGTGAGGGAGGAGTTCTTC.

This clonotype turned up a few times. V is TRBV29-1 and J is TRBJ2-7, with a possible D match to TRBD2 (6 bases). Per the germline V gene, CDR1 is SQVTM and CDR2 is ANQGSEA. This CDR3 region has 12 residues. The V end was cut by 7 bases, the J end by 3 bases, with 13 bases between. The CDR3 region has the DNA TGCAGCGCCGGGGGAGGATACTACGAGCAGTACTTC. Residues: CSAGGGYYEQYF.

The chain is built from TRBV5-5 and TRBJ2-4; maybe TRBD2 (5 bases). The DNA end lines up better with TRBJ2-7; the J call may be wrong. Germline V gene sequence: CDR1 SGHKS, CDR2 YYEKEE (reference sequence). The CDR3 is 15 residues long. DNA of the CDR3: TGTGCCAGCAGCTCAGCCAATACTAGGGTTTACGAGCAGTACTTC. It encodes CASSSANTRVYEQYF.

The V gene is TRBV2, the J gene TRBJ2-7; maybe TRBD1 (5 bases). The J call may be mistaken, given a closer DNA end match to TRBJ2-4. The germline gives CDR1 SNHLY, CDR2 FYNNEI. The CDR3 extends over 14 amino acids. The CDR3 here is CASSETRQLNIQYF. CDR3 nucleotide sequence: TGTGCCAGCAGTGAAACCCGACAGTTAAACATTCAGTACTTC.

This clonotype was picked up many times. The CDR3 DNA follows: TGCAGTGCTGAGCGGGTCCTCTCCTACAATGAGCAGTTCTTC. As protein: CSAERVLSYNEQFF. This sequence joins TRBV20-1 and TRBJ2-1, with a possible D match to TRBD2 (6 bases). This CDR3 spans 14 amino acids. Germline-derived CDR1 and CDR2 are DFQATT and SNEGSKA (reference sequence). V gave up 5 bases and J gave up 0 bases, with 11 bases separating them.

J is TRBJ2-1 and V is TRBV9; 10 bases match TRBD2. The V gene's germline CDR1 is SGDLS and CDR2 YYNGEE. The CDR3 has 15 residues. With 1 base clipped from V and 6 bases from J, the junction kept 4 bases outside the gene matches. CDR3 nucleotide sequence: TGTGCCAGCAGCGTAATTTCTAGCGGGAGCAATGAGCAGTTCTTC. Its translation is CASSVISSGSNEQFF.

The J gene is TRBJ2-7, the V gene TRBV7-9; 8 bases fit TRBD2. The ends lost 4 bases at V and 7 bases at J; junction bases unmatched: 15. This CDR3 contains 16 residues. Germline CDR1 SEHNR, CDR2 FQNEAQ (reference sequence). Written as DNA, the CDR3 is TGTGCCAGCAGCTCAGGTGGAAGCGGGAGTCCGCGGGAGCAGTACTTC. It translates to CASSSGGSGSPREQYF.

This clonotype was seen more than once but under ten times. CDR3: CASSLRSGRATDTQYF. DNA for the CDR3: TGTGCCAGCAGCTTACGCAGCGGGAGGGCTACAGATACGCAGTATTTT. The chain recombines TRBV7-2 with TRBJ2-3, with TRBD2 matching over 10 bases. The V gene end was trimmed by 2 bases and the J gene end by 3 bases; junction bases not matched to a gene: 5. CDR3 length: 16 amino acids. CDR1 SGHTA and CDR2 FQGNSA come from the germline V gene.

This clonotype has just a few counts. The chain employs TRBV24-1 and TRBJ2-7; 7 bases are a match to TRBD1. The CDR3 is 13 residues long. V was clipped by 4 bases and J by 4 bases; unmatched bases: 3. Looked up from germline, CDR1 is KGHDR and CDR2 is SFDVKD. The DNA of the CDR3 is TGTGCCACCAGTGAGCCAGGGGGTTACGAGCAGTACTTC. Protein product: CATSEPGGYEQYF.

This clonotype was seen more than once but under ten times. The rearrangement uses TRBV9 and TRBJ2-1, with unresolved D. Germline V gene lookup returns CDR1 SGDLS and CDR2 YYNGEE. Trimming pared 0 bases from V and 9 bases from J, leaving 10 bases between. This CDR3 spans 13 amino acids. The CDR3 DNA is TGTGCCAGCAGCGTAGCTATCCGCAGTGAGCAGTTCTTC. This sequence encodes CASSVAIRSEQFF. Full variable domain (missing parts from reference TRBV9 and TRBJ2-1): DSGVTQTPKHLITATGQRVTLRCSPRSGDLSVYWYQQSLDQGLQFLIQYYNGEERAKGNILERFSAQQFPDLHSELNLSSLELGDSALYFCASSVAIRSEQFFGPGTRLTVL.

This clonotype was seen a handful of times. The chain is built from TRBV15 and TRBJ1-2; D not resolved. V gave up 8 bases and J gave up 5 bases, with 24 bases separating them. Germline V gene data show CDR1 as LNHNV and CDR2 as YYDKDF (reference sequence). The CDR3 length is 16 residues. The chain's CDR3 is CATPLAQPYPSYGYTF. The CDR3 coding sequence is TGTGCCACCCCCTTAGCACAGCCATATCCCTCTTATGGCTACACCTTC. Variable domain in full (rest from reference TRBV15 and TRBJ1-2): DAMVIQNPRYQVTQFGKPVTLSCSQTLNHNVMYWYQQKSSQAPKLLFHYYDKDFNNEADTPDNFQSRRPNTSFCFLDIRSPGLGDTAMYLCATPLAQPYPSYGYTFGSGTRLTVV.

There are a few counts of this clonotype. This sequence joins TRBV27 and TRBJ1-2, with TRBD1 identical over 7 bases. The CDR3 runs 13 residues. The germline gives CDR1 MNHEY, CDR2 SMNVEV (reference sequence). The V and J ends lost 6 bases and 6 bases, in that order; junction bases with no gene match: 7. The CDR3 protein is CASREMTGHGYTF. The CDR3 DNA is TGTGCCAGCAGGGAGATGACAGGGCATGGCTACACCTTC.

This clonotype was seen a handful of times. Here the CDR3 DNA reads TGCGCCAGCAGCCAAGATCGGTTAGCGGGACGCGTTCCTAGCACAGATACGCAGTATTTT. Translating it yields CASSQDRLAGRVPSTDTQYF. The rearrangement uses TRBV4-1 and TRBJ2-3, with 8 bases identical to TRBD2. V lost 0 bases to trimming and J lost 0 bases; unmatched junction nucleotides: 14. Germline assignment: CDR1 MGHRA and CDR2 YSYEKL. The CDR3 is 20 amino acids.

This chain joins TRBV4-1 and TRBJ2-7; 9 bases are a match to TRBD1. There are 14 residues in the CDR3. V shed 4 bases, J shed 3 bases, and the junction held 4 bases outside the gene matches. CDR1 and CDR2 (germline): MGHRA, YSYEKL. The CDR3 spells CASSPTGGNYEQYF. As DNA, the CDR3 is TGCGCCAGCAGCCCGACAGGGGGAAACTACGAGCAGTACTTC.

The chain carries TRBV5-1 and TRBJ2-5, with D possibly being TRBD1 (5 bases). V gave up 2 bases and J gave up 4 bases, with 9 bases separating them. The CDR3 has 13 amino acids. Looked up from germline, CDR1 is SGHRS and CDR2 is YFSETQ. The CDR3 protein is CASSFQGSETQYF. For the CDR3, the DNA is TGCGCCAGCAGCTTCCAGGGCTCAGAGACCCAGTACTTC.

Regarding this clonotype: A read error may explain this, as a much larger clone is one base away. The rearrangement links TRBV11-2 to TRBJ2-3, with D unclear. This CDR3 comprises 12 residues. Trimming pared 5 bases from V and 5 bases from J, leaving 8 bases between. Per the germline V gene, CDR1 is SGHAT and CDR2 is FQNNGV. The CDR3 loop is CASSPEVDTQYF. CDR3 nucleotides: TGTGCCAGCAGCCCAGAGGTAGATACGCAGTATTTT.